Following are 26 T cell receptor beta chains from one sample sequenced in a study of a mutant IDH1 vaccine in newly diagnosed glioma. Time point in this sample: week 35, safety follow-up. Doses consisted of 300 ug of mutant IDH1 20-mer peptide each, paired with topical imiquimod. No antigens are known for them. The assay was immunoSEQ multiplex PCR, and TCRdb's table has in-frame clones only and misses some. The repertoire holds some 50,000 clones, with approximately 92% as singletons. The sequencing used PBMCs, collected from a glioma patient whose treatment included an IDH1 peptide vaccine. These TCRs come from a man over 45 with glioma.

The chain employs TRBV28 and TRBJ2-7, with D hard to call. Germline V gene data show CDR1 as MDHEN and CDR2 as SYDVKM. V was clipped by 3 bases and J by 7 bases, with 19 bases between them. This CDR3 spans 15 amino acids. The CDR3 reads CASSLLVGRPTEQYF. The DNA for the CDR3 is TGTGCCAGCAGTTTGTTGGTCGGACGTCCCACGGAGCAGTACTTC.

This chain connects TRBV7-6 to TRBJ1-1, with no clear D. V was clipped by 5 bases and J by 1 base, with 11 bases between them. In germline, CDR1 is SGHVS, CDR2 FNYEAQ. CDR3 length equals 14 residues. CDR3 region: CASSPSFGNTEAFF. The DNA for the CDR3 is TGTGCCAGCAGCCCAAGTTTCGGGAACACTGAAGCTTTCTTT.

The chain carries TRBV7-8 and TRBJ2-6; D may be TRBD2 (5 bases). Trimming stripped 1 base from V and 0 bases from J, with 7 bases between. Germline values: CDR1 SGHVS, CDR2 FQNEAQ. This CDR3 comprises 16 residues. The CDR3 loop is CASSLGGLSGANVLTF. The CDR3 DNA reads TGTGCCAGCAGCTTAGGCGGACTCTCTGGGGCCAACGTCCTGACTTTC.

J is TRBJ2-2 and V is TRBV2; D remains ambiguous. V was cut by 2 bases and J by 3 bases, with 10 bases left in between. CDR1 and CDR2 from the germline V gene are SNHLY and FYNNEI. The CDR3 is 15 residues long. In nucleotides, the CDR3 is TGTGCCAGCAGTGAAACTGGCGAGGACACCGGGGAGCTGTTTTTT. Translated: CASSETGEDTGELFF.

The rearrangement uses TRBV2 and TRBJ2-3, with D possibly matching TRBD2 (7 bases). Germline V gene lookup returns CDR1 SNHLY and CDR2 FYNNEI. This CDR3 has 17 residues. The V and J ends lost 6 bases and 1 base respectively, with 20 bases between them. CDR3 DNA sequence: TGTGCCAGCAGAGGGGGGCAGCGGGACACCCGCACAGATACGCAGTATTTT. Protein sequence: CASRGGQRDTRTDTQYF.

This clone was seen once. V and J are TRBV11-1 and TRBJ2-1, with 8 bases aligning to TRBD1. The CDR3 contains 15 residues. Germline CDR1 SGHAT, CDR2 FQDESV (reference sequence). Germline trimming cut 3 bases from V and 6 bases from J; bases unmatched to any gene: 7. The CDR3 reads CASSFAGTGSNEQFF. CDR3 in DNA: TGTGCCAGCAGCTTTGCCGGGACAGGATCCAATGAGCAGTTCTTC.

The rearrangement joins TRBV19 to TRBJ2-3; 8 bases line up with TRBD2. Trimming took 1 base from V and 0 from J; bases not matched to a gene: 3. The CDR3 sequence is 16 residues long. Germline lookup yields CDR1 LNHDA and CDR2 SQIVND (reference sequence). CDR3 in amino acids: CASSIVLAGSTDTQYF. CDR3 nucleotide sequence: TGTGCCAGTAGTATAGTCCTAGCGGGCAGCACAGATACGCAGTATTTT.

V is TRBV7-8 and J is TRBJ2-1; a possible D gene is TRBD1 (5 bases). Germline-derived CDR1 and CDR2 are SGHVS and FQNEAQ. This CDR3 spans 17 amino acids. Trimming removed 1 base from V and 2 bases from J, with 15 bases in between. CDR3 in amino acids: CASSLGQQHSTYNEQFF. In nucleotides, the CDR3 is TGTGCCAGCAGCTTAGGACAGCAGCACTCCACCTACAATGAGCAGTTCTTC. The variable domain in full, completed from reference TRBV7-8 and TRBJ2-1, reads GAGVSQSPRYKVAKRGQDVALRCDPISGHVSLFWYQQALGQGPEFLTYFQNEAQLDKSGLPSDRFFAERPEGSVSTLKIQRTQQEDSAVYLCASSLGQQHSTYNEQFFGPGTRLTVL.

The gene calls are TRBV2 and TRBJ1-1; 8 bases are shared with TRBD1. The V gene end was trimmed by 5 bases and the J gene end by 5 bases; junction bases not matched to a gene: 7. The germline V gene encodes CDR1 SNHLY and CDR2 FYNNEI. The CDR3 has 14 residues. This CDR3 reads CASSTTDRGTEAFF. In DNA, the CDR3 is TGTGCCAGCAGTACTACTGACAGGGGTACTGAAGCTTTCTTT.

The gene calls are TRBV30 and TRBJ1-2; D ambiguous. Germline V gene sequence: CDR1 GTSNPN, CDR2 SVGIG (reference sequence). The CDR3 runs to 13 residues. V was shortened by 0 bases and J by 8 bases, with 13 bases between the two germline ends. In DNA form, the CDR3 reads TGTGCCTGGAGTGTATGGGGTTCACAAGGCTACACCTTC. This codes for CAWSVWGSQGYTF.

The chain links TRBV29-1 to TRBJ2-1, with 15 bases fitting TRBD2. This CDR3 is built from 19 residues. In germline, CDR1 is SQVTM, CDR2 ANQGSEA. V lost 6 bases to trimming and J lost 0 bases; unmatched junction nucleotides: 12. The CDR3 region is CSVQGGLAGGGGSYNEQFF. The CDR3, as DNA: TGCAGCGTCCAGGGTGGACTAGCGGGAGGGGGTGGCTCCTACAATGAGCAGTTCTTC.

This clone was seen a single time. The V and J genes are TRBV19 and TRBJ2-5; D is undetermined. The CDR3 sequence is 13 residues long. V dropped 7 bases and J dropped 1 base, with 10 bases sitting between them. The germline V gene encodes CDR1 LNHDA and CDR2 SQIVND (reference sequence). CDR3 loop: CASTPPSQETQYF. The CDR3 DNA reads TGTGCCAGTACCCCCCCAAGCCAAGAGACCCAGTACTTC.

The chain recombines TRBV2 with TRBJ1-2; maybe TRBD1 (6 bases). CDR3 length equals 16 residues. The germline gives CDR1 SNHLY, CDR2 FYNNEI. The germline V and J ends were trimmed by 7 bases and 2 bases, with 20 bases remaining between them. CDR3 coding DNA: TGTGCCAGCACAAGCGGGACAACTTTACTAAACTATGGCTACACCTTC. Its translation: CASTSGTTLLNYGYTF.

The V and J genes are TRBV7-9 and TRBJ2-7; possibly TRBD2 for D (5 bases). V dropped 0 bases and J dropped 7 bases, with 10 bases sitting between them. Germline-derived CDR1 and CDR2 are SEHNR and FQNEAQ (reference sequence). CDR3 length: 13 residues. The CDR3 DNA follows: TGTGCCAGCAGCTTAGCGGGAGTCAATGAGCAGTACTTC. Its translation is CASSLAGVNEQYF.

This chain links TRBV6-1 with TRBJ2-5; TRBD2 is a possible D gene (6 bases). Germline CDR1 reads MNHNS; CDR2 reads SASEGT. V was clipped by 9 bases and J by 5 bases, with 19 bases between them. The CDR3 runs 14 residues. CDR3 nucleotide sequence: TGTGCCAGTAATCCCCGGGGGAGAGGGGAGACCCAGTACTTC. Translation: CASNPRGRGETQYF.

The V call is TRBV11-1, the J call TRBJ2-7; tentative D call: TRBD2 (5 bases). The CDR3 extends over 14 amino acids. Trimming shortened V by 3 bases and J by 0 bases, and 9 bases separated the two germline ends. Germline V gene data show CDR1 as SGHAT and CDR2 as FQDESV (reference sequence). This CDR3 reads CASSFSGSSYEQYF. For the CDR3, the DNA is TGTGCCAGCAGCTTTTCGGGGAGCTCCTACGAGCAGTACTTC.

The J gene is TRBJ2-7, the V gene TRBV9; 9 bases are a match to TRBD2. This CDR3 has 16 amino acids. Germline V gene lookup returns CDR1 SGDLS and CDR2 YYNGEE. The J segment lost 5 bases and the V segment lost 0 bases, leaving 9 bases of the junction unmatched. In DNA form, the CDR3 reads TGTGCCAGCAGCGTAGGGGCTAGCGGGAAACGCGACGAGCAGTACTTC. This gives the protein CASSVGASGKRDEQYF.

The V and J genes are TRBV5-1 and TRBJ1-1, with D possibly matching TRBD1 (6 bases). Trimming stripped 5 bases from V and 8 bases from J, with 13 bases between. The germline V gene encodes CDR1 SGHRS and CDR2 YFSETQ. This CDR3 region has 12 residues. The CDR3 DNA reads TGCGCCAGCAGTCTTACGACAGGCGAAGCTTTCTTT. Its protein is CASSLTTGEAFF.

The rearrangement joins TRBV27 to TRBJ2-1; D possibly corresponds to TRBD1 (6 bases). CDR1 and CDR2 from the germline V gene are MNHEY and SMNVEV (reference sequence). The CDR3 has 12 amino acids. Trimming pared 4 bases from V and 9 bases from J, leaving 10 bases between. The CDR3 DNA is TGTGCCAGCAGTTCCCAGGGGAGTGAGCAGTTCTTC. Protein sequence: CASSSQGSEQFF.

The chain couples TRBV5-4 to TRBJ2-1; D is possibly TRBD1 (7 bases). In germline, CDR1 is SGHNT, CDR2 YYREEE (reference sequence). This CDR3 has 15 residues. V was cut by 5 bases and J by 0 bases, with 12 bases left in between. This chain's CDR3 is CASSRRGVSYNEQFF. The CDR3 DNA reads TGTGCCAGCAGTCGCAGGGGGGTCTCCTACAATGAGCAGTTCTTC.

This clone was observed a single time. J is TRBJ2-3 and V is TRBV11-2; 8 positions agree with TRBD2. V shed 4 bases, J shed 2 bases, and the junction held 5 bases outside the gene matches. Per germline, CDR1 SGHAT and CDR2 FQNNGV. The CDR3 totals 15 residues. CDR3 DNA sequence: TGTGCCAGCAGCTCAGCGGGGGAAAACACAGATACGCAGTATTTT. Protein product: CASSSAGENTDTQYF.

V usage is TRBV4-3 and J usage is TRBJ1-2; the match to TRBD1 covers 7 bases. The CDR3 covers 14 residues. Germline V gene data show CDR1 as LGHNA and CDR2 as YSLEER. V was clipped by 0 bases and J by 5 bases; unmatched bases: 3. CDR3 protein: CASSQETGDYGYTF. For the CDR3, the DNA is TGCGCCAGCAGCCAAGAAACAGGGGATTATGGCTACACCTTC.

The chain recombines TRBV7-9 with TRBJ2-1; TRBD2 agrees at 14 bases. This CDR3 is 15 amino acids long. Germline CDR1 SEHNR, CDR2 FQNEAQ (reference sequence). The V and J ends lost 6 bases and 6 bases, in that order; junction bases with no gene match: 4. The CDR3 loop is CASSQTSGRANEQFF. DNA for the CDR3: TGTGCCAGCAGTCAGACTAGCGGGAGGGCCAATGAGCAGTTCTTC.

The chain employs TRBV27 and TRBJ2-6; the D is unclear. Germline V gives CDR1 MNHEY, CDR2 SMNVEV (reference sequence). Trimming took off 2 bases at V and 1 base at J, with 3 bases between the two ends. The CDR3 has 14 amino acids. The CDR3, as DNA: TGTGCCAGCAGTTTAAGTTCTGGGGCCAACGTCCTGACTTTC. It specifies CASSLSSGANVLTF.

The chain uses TRBV9 and TRBJ2-2, with D uncertain. Germline CDR1 is SGDLS and CDR2 is YYNGEE. The V end was cut by 3 bases, the J end by 4 bases, with 7 bases between. This CDR3 contains 13 residues. The CDR3 DNA sequence: TGTGCCAGCAGCGCTCAGCTCACCGGGGAGCTGTTTTTT. Amino acid sequence: CASSAQLTGELFF.

This chain links TRBV7-6 with TRBJ1-4, with D perhaps matching TRBD1 (6 bases). V lost 1 base and J lost 7, with 13 bases in between. Germline CDR1 SGHVS, CDR2 FNYEAQ. The CDR3 totals 15 residues. The CDR3 region has the DNA TGTGCCAGCAGCTTAGGAGGGGGGCTGGGTGAAAAACTGTTTTTT. Translated: CASSLGGGLGEKLFF.